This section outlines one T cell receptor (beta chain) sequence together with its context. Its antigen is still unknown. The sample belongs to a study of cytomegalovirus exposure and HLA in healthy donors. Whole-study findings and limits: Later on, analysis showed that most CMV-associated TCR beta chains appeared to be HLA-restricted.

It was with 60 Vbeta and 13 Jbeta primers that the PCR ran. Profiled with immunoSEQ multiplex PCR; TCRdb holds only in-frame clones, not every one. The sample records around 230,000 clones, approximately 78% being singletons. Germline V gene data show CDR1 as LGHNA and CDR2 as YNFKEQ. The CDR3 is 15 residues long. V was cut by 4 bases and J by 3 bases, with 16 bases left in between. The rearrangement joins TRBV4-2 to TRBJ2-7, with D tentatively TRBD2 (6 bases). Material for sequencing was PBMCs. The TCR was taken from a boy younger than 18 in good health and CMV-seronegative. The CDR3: CASSPTPEGSYEQYF. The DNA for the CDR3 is TGTGCCAGCAGCCCCACCCCGGAGGGTAGCTACGAGCAGTACTTC.